These 12 T cell receptor beta chains share one sample of origin, sequenced in a study of cytomegalovirus exposure and HLA in healthy donors. The PCR employed 60 Vbeta primers together with 13 Jbeta primers. The protocol was immunoSEQ multiplex PCR, while the TCRdb copy is restricted to in-frame clones and leaves out a portion. This sample carries around 100,000 clones, roughly 79% of them seen once, and the ten largest clones take 3.5% to 4.5%. Sequences were obtained from PBMCs. All receptors come from a man in his fifties or sixties in good health and CMV-seropositive.

This chain connects TRBV7-6 to TRBJ2-7; 9 positions agree with TRBD1. This CDR3 has 15 residues. The germline CDR1 and CDR2 sequences are SGHVS and FNYEAQ. V shed 5 bases and J 1 base; nucleotides not matched to a gene: 6. CDR3 loop: CASSTSGTGSYEQYF. In DNA, the CDR3 is TGTGCCAGCAGCACCTCCGGGACAGGGTCCTACGAGCAGTACTTC.

The genes are TRBV2 and TRBJ2-7; 11 nucleotides match TRBD2. The V gene's germline CDR1 is SNHLY and CDR2 FYNNEI. The CDR3 length is 15 residues. V lost 7 bases and J lost 1; bases outside the gene matches: 6. This chain's CDR3 is CASIPTSGGSYEQYF. The DNA for the CDR3 is TGTGCCAGCATCCCTACTAGCGGGGGATCCTACGAGCAGTACTTC.

The chain is built from TRBV7-2 and TRBJ1-2, with 10 bases that match TRBD1. This CDR3 has 15 residues. V shed 1 base, J shed 8 bases, and the junction held 7 bases outside the gene matches. Germline V CDR1 and CDR2: SGHTA, FQGNSA. CDR3 DNA sequence: TGTGCCAGCAGCTTAGATCCAGGACAGGGGGGCGGCTACACCTTC. Protein product: CASSLDPGQGGGYTF.

The chain employs TRBV19 and TRBJ2-7; 8 bases line up with TRBD1. Trimming took 2 bases from V and 3 from J; bases not matched to a gene: 3. Germline CDR1 and CDR2: LNHDA and SQIVND (reference sequence). This CDR3 has 14 amino acids. The CDR3, as DNA: TGTGCCAGTAGTATACGTGACAGGGGCTACGAGCAGTACTTC. Translation: CASSIRDRGYEQYF.

Of note for this clone: Other DNA sequences in the same sample also yield this CDR3. CDR3 sequence reads: CASSPLDGGQSIQYF. The DNA for the CDR3 is TGTGCCAGCAGCCCCCTTGATGGAGGCCAAAGCATTCAGTACTTC. This chain connects TRBV9 to TRBJ2-4; D is perhaps TRBD2 (5 bases). Germline V gene data show CDR1 as SGDLS and CDR2 as YYNGEE. V lost 4 bases and J lost 9, with 20 bases in between. The CDR3 totals 15 residues.

The genes are TRBV27 and TRBJ1-2, with TRBD1 matching over 12 bases. Trimming removed 4 bases from V and 8 bases from J; junction bases left unmatched: 8. The CDR3 is 15 residues long. The germline gives CDR1 MNHEY, CDR2 SMNVEV (reference sequence). CDR3 residues: CASSSPGQGARGYTF. For the CDR3, the DNA is TGTGCCAGCAGTTCGCCGGGACAGGGGGCGCGAGGCTACACCTTC.

The chain uses TRBV7-9 and TRBJ2-1, with D uncertain. Deletions cut 4 bases from V and 8 bases from J, with 9 bases between. The germline CDR1 and CDR2 sequences are SEHNR and FQNEAQ (reference sequence). This CDR3 is built from 12 residues. The CDR3 DNA is TGTGCCAGCAGCTCATCTTCGGATGAGCAGTTCTTC. Amino acids: CASSSSSDEQFF.

CDR3 sequence: CASSASAGAGTTEAFF. CDR3 DNA sequence: TGTGCCAGCAGTGCTTCGGCAGGGGCGGGCACCACTGAAGCTTTCTTT. J is TRBJ1-1 and V is TRBV6-1; TRBD1 is a possible D gene (6 bases). Germline assignment: CDR1 MNHNS and CDR2 SASEGT. The CDR3 is made up of 16 amino acids. V gave up 4 bases and J gave up 4 bases, with 19 bases separating them.

This chain uses TRBV28 with TRBJ1-2, with 7 bases that match TRBD1. This CDR3 has 14 amino acids. Germline V gene sequence: CDR1 MDHEN, CDR2 SYDVKM. The V segment lost 4 bases and the J segment 4 bases; nucleotides outside the gene matches: 6. The CDR3 region is CASSSPGQSYGYTF. In DNA, the CDR3 is TGTGCCAGCAGTTCCCCGGGACAGAGCTATGGCTACACCTTC.

This clone was seen more than once but under ten times. The chain couples TRBV6-5 to TRBJ2-7; the match to TRBD2 covers 8 bases. CDR1 MNHEY and CDR2 SVGAGI come from the germline V gene. This CDR3 region has 16 residues. Trimming at V came to 1 base and at J to 3 bases, leaving 8 bases not matched to a gene. In nucleotides, the CDR3 is TGTGCCAGCAGTTACTATAGCGGGAATAATCTCTACGAGCAGTACTTC. Encoded protein: CASSYYSGNNLYEQYF.

The chain is built from TRBV7-2 and TRBJ2-5; 7 bases are shared with TRBD1. There are 14 residues in the CDR3. V gave up 5 bases and J gave up 5 bases; unmatched junction bases: 8. Per germline, CDR1 SGHTA and CDR2 FQGNSA. The chain's CDR3 is CASSVRTGQETQYF. The CDR3 nucleotides are TGTGCCAGCAGCGTAAGGACAGGTCAGGAGACCCAGTACTTC. Filled out from reference TRBV7-2 and TRBJ2-5, the complete variable domain reads GAGVSQSPSNKVTEKGKDVELRCDPISGHTALYWYRQSLGQGLEFLIYFQGNSAPDKSGLPSDRFSAERTGGSVSTLTIQRTQQEDSAVYLCASSVRTGQETQYFGPGTRLLVL.

This clone was picked up a small number of times. The V and J genes are TRBV2 and TRBJ2-3, with TRBD1 matching over 7 bases. From germline, CDR1 is SNHLY and CDR2 FYNNEI. This CDR3 has 15 residues. After removal of 1 base from V and 2 bases from J, the junction contained 3 bases not matched to a gene. CDR3 nucleotides: TGTGCCAGCAGTGAAGAGAGGGGGCCCACAGATACGCAGTATTTT. Its translation: CASSEERGPTDTQYF.